The clone carrying this T cell receptor beta chain was counted between two and nine times. Its specificity is unknown. In germline, CDR1 is DFQATT, CDR2 SNEGSKA (reference sequence). V was pared by 3 bases and J by 2 bases, with 16 bases between. The CDR3 length is 15 residues. These data belong to a study of T cells in Graves' hyperthyroidism and ophthalmopathy. On the study more broadly: Sampling of peripheral blood happened at initial diagnosis, prior to any treatment.

Study conclusions and caveats: Using 13 V-J features, a model discriminated ophthalmopathy from stable hyperthyroidism. Blood also carried most thyroid clonotypes expanded above 0.001.

There were TCR beta CDR3 regions amplified from RNA transcripts. Researchers ran a first-round RT-PCR on the TCR CDR3 using the HTBI primer set. TCRdb reprocessed the multiplex PCR reads via MiXCR and lists one record per CDR3 protein. The sample comprises roughly 250,000 distinct CDR3 sequences, 22% of which are singletons, and under 65% rests with the top ten. The sample was blood. The source is a man younger than 40 with Graves' ophthalmopathy. This chain joins TRBV20-1 and TRBJ2-5; D is possibly TRBD2 (5 bases). As DNA, the CDR3 is TGCAGTGCTAGCGCCGCCGCCGCGGGTCAAGAGACCCAGTACTTC. This sequence encodes CSASAAAAGQETQYF.